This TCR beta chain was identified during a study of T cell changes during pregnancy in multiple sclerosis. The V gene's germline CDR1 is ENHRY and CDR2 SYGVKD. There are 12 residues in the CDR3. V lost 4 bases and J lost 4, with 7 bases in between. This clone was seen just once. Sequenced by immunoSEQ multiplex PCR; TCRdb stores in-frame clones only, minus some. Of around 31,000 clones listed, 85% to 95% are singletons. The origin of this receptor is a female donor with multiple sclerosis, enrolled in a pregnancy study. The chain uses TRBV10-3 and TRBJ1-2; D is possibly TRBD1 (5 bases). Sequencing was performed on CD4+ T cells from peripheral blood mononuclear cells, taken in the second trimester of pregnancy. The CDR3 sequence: CAISAGGYGYTF. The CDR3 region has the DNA TGTGCCATCAGTGCGGGGGGCTATGGCTACACCTTC.